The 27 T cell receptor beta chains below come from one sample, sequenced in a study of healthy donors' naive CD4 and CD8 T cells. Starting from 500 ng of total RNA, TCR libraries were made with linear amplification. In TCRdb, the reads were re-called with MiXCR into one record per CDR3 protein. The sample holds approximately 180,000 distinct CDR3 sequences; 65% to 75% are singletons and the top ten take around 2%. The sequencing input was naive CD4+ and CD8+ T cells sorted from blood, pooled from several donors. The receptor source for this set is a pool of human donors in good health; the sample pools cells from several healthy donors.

This CDR3 reads CSATRGSKDTQYF. CDR3 DNA sequence: TGCAGTGCCACGCGTGGTTCTAAAGATACGCAGTATTTT. This sequence joins TRBV20-1 and TRBJ2-3; D gene unclear. The germline V gene encodes CDR1 DFQATT and CDR2 SNEGSKA (reference sequence). The V end was cut by 6 bases, the J end by 5 bases, with 15 bases between. The CDR3 is 13 residues long.

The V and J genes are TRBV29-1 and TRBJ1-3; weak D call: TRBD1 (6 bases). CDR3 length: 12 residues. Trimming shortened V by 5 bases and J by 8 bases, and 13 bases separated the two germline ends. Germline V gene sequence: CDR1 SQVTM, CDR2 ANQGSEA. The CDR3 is CSVYRDADTIYF. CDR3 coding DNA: TGCAGCGTTTACAGGGACGCAGACACCATATATTTT.

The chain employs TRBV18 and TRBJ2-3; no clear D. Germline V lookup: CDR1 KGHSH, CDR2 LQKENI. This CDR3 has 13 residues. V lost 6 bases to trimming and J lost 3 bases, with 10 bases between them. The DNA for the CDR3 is TGTGCCAGCTCGCTTAAGCTGACAGATACGCAGTATTTT. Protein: CASSLKLTDTQYF.

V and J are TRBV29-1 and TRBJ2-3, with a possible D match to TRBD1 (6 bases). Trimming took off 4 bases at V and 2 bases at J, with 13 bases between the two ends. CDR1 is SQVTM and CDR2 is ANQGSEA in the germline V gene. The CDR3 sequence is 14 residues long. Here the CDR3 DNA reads TGCAGCGTTGTAGACAGGACCTACACAGATACGCAGTATTTT. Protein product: CSVVDRTYTDTQYF.

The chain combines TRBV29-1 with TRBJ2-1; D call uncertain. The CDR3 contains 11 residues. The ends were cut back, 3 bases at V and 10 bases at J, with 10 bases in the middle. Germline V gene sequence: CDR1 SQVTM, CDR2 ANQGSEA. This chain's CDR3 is CSVEAIREQFF. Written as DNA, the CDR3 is TGCAGCGTTGAGGCTATTCGGGAGCAGTTCTTC.

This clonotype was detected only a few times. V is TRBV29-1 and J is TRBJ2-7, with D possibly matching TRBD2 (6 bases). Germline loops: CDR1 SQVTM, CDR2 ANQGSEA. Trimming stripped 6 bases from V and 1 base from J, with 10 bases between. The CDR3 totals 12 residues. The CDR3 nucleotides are TGCAGCGTGGGGACTGTGTCCTACGAGCAGTACTTC. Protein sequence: CSVGTVSYEQYF.

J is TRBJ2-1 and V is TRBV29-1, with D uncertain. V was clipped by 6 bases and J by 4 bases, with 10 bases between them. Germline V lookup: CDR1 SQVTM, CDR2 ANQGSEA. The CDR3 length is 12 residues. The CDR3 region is CSVERGYNEQFF. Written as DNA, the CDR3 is TGCAGCGTCGAGCGTGGTTACAATGAGCAGTTCTTC.

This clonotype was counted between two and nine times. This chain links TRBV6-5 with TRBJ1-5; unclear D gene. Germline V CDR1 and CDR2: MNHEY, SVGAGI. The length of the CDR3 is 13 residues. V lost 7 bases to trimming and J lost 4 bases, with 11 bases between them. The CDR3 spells CASKASRNQPQHF. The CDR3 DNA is TGTGCCAGCAAGGCTAGCCGGAATCAGCCCCAGCATTTT.

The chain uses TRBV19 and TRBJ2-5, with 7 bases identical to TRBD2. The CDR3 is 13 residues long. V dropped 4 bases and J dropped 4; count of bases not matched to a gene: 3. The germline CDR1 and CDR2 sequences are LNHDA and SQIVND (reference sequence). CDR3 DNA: TGTGCCAGTAGTACAGGGAGGGGAGAGACCCAGTACTTC. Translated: CASSTGRGETQYF.

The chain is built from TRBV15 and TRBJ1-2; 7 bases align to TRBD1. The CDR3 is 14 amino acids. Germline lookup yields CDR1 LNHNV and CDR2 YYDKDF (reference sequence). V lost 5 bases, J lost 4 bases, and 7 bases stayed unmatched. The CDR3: CATSGEDRIYGYTF. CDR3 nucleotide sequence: TGTGCCACCAGCGGGGAGGACAGGATCTATGGCTACACCTTC. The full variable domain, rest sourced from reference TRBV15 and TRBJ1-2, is DAMVIQNPRYQVTQFGKPVTLSCSQTLNHNVMYWYQQKSSQAPKLLFHYYDKDFNNEADTPDNFQSRRPNTSFCFLDIRSPGLGDTAMYLCATSGEDRIYGYTFGSGTRLTVV.

The CDR3 sequence: CASNGGYSYEQYF. The CDR3 DNA sequence: TGTGCCAGCAACGGGGGCTACTCCTACGAGCAGTACTTC. The chain has TRBV28 and TRBJ2-7, with D perhaps being TRBD1 or TRBD2 (6 bases each). Germline V gene sequence: CDR1 MDHEN, CDR2 SYDVKM. The CDR3 is 13 amino acids. V was trimmed by 7 bases and J by 0 bases, leaving 10 bases between them.

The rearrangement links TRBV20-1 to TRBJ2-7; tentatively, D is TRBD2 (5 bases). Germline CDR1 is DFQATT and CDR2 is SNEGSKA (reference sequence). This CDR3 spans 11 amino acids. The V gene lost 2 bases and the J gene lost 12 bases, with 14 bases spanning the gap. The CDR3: CSARTAAQWYF. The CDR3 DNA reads TGCAGTGCTAGAACAGCGGCGCAGTGGTACTTC.

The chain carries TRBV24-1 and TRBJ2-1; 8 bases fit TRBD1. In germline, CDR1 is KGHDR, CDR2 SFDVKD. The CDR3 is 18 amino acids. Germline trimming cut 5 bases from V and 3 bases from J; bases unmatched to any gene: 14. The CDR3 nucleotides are TGTGCCACCAGTGTTACTGGACAGGGAGATAAATACTACAATGAGCAGTTCTTC. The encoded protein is CATSVTGQGDKYYNEQFF.

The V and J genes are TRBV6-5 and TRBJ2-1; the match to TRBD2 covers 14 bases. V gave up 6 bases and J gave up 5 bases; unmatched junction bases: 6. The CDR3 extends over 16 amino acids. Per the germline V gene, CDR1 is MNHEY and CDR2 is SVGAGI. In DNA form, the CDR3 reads TGTGCCAGCAGACCCACGGGACTAGCGGGAGACAATGAGCAGTTCTTC. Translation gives CASRPTGLAGDNEQFF.

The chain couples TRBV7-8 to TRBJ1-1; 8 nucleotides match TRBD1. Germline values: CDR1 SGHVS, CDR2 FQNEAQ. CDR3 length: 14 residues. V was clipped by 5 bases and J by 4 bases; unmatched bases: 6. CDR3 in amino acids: CASSATGVGTEAFF. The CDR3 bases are TGTGCCAGCAGCGCGACAGGGGTTGGCACTGAAGCTTTCTTT.

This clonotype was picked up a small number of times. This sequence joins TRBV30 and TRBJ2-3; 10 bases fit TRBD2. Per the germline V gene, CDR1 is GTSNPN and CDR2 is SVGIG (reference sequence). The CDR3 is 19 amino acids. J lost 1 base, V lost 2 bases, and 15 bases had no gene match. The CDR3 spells CAWSPPVGLAGAGTDTQYF. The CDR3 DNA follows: TGTGCCTGGAGTCCTCCAGTCGGGCTAGCGGGAGCGGGCACAGATACGCAGTATTTT.

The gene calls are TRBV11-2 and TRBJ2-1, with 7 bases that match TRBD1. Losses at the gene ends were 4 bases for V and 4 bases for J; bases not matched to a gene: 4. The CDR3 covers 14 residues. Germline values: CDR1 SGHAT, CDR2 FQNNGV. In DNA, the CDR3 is TGTGCCAGCAGCTCCTGGGACAGATACAATGAGCAGTTCTTC. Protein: CASSSWDRYNEQFF.

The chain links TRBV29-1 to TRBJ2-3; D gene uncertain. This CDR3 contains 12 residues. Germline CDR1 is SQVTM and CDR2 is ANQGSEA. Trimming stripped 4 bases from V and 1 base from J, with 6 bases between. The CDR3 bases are TGCAGCGTTGGTGGGGGCACAGATACGCAGTATTTT. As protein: CSVGGGTDTQYF.

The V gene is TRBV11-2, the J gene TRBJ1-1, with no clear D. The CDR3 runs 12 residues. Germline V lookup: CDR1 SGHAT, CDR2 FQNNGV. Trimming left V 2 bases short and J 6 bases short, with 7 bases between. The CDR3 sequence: CASSLPVAEAFF. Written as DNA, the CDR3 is TGTGCCAGCAGCTTACCGGTAGCTGAAGCTTTCTTT.

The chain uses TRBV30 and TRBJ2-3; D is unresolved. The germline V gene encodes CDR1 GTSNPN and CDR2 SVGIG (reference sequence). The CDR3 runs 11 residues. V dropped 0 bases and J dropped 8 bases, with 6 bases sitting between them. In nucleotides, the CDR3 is TGTGCCTGGAGTGTAGCCACTACGCAGTATTTT. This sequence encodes CAWSVATTQYF. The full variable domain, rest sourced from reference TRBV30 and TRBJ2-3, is SQTIHQWPATLVQPVGSPLSLECTVEGTSNPNLYWYRQAAGRGLQLLFYSVGIGQISSEVPQNLSASRPQDRQFILSSKKLLLSDSGFYLCAWSVATTQYFGPGTRLTVL.

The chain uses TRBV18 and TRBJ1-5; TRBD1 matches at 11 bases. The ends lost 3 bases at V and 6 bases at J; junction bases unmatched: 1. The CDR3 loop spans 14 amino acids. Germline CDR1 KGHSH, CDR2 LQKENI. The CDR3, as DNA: TGTGCCAGCTCACCTGGACAGGGGGCTCAGCCCCAGCATTTT. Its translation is CASSPGQGAQPQHF. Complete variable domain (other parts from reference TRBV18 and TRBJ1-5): NAGVMQNPRHLVRRRGQEARLRCSPMKGHSHVYWYRQLPEEGLKFMVYLQKENIIDESGMPKERFSAEFPKEGPSILRIQQVVRGDSAAYFCASSPGQGAQPQHFGDGTRLSIL.

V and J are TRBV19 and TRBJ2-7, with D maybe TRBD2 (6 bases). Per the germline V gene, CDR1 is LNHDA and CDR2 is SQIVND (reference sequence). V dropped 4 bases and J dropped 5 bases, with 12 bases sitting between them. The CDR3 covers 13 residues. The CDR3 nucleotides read TGTGCCAGTAGTAGAGGGGCGGGAAACGAGCAGTACTTC. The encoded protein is CASSRGAGNEQYF. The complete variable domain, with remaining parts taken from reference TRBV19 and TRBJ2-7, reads DGGITQSPKYLFRKEGQNVTLSCEQNLNHDAMYWYRQDPGQGLRLIYYSQIVNDFQKGDIAEGYSVSREKKESFPLTVTSAQKNPTAFYLCASSRGAGNEQYFGPGTRLTVT.

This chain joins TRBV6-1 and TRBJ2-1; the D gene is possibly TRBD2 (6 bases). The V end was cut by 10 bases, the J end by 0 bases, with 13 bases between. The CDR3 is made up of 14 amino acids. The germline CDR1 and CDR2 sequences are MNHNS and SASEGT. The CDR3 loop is CATDLGSSYNEQFF. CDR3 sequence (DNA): TGTGCCACCGACCTCGGGAGCTCCTACAATGAGCAGTTCTTC.

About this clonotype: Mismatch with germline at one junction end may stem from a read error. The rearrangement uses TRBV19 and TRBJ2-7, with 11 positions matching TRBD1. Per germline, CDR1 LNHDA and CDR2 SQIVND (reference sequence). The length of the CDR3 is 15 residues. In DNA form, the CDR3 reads TGTGCCAGTAGCATCGGGACAGGGGGATTCTACGAGCAGTACTTT. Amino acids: CASSIGTGGFYEQYF. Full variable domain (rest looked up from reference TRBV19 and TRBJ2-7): DGGITQSPKYLFRKEGQNVTLSCEQNLNHDAMYWYRQDPGQGLRLIYYSQIVNDFQKGDIAEGYSVSREKKESFPLTVTSAQKNPTAFYLCASSIGTGGFYEQYFGPGTRLTVT.

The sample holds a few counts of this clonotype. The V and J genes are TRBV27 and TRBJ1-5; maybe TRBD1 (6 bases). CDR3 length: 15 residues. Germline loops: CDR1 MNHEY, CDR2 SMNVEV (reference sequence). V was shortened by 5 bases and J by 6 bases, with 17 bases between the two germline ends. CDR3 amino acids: CASSKGQSIRQPQHF. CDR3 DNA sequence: TGTGCCAGCAGTAAAGGACAGTCGATTCGTCAGCCCCAGCATTTT.

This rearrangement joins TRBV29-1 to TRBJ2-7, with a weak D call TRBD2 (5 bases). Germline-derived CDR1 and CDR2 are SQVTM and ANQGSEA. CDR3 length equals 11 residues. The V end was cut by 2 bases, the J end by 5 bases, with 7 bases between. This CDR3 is CSVESGNEQYF. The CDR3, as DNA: TGCAGCGTTGAATCGGGGAACGAGCAGTACTTC.

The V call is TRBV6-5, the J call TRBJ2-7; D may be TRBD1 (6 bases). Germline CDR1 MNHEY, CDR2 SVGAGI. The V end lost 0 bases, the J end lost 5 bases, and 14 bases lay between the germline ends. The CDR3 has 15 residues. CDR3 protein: CASSYSSRDKDEQYF. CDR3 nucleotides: TGTGCCAGCAGTTACTCATCTCGGGACAAAGACGAGCAGTACTTC.